This T cell receptor beta chain was sequenced during a study of blood T cell repertoires in COVID-19. V dropped 1 base and J dropped 0 bases, with 10 bases sitting between them. Germline loops: CDR1 SGHTA, CDR2 FQGNSA. The CDR3 runs 15 residues. The method was immunoSEQ multiplex PCR; TCRdb's version includes in-frame clones alone and lacks a portion of them. Of 50,000 or so clones listed, more than 85% are singletons. This sequence joins TRBV7-2 and TRBJ2-7; D not certain. The source of this sequence is a human donor with active COVID-19. The donor label of this sample is uncertain. The sample taken for sequencing was peripheral blood. DNA of the CDR3: TGTGCCAGCAGCTTAGGCGGCTTACTCTCCTACGAGCAGTACTTC. Translated: CASSLGGLLSYEQYF.